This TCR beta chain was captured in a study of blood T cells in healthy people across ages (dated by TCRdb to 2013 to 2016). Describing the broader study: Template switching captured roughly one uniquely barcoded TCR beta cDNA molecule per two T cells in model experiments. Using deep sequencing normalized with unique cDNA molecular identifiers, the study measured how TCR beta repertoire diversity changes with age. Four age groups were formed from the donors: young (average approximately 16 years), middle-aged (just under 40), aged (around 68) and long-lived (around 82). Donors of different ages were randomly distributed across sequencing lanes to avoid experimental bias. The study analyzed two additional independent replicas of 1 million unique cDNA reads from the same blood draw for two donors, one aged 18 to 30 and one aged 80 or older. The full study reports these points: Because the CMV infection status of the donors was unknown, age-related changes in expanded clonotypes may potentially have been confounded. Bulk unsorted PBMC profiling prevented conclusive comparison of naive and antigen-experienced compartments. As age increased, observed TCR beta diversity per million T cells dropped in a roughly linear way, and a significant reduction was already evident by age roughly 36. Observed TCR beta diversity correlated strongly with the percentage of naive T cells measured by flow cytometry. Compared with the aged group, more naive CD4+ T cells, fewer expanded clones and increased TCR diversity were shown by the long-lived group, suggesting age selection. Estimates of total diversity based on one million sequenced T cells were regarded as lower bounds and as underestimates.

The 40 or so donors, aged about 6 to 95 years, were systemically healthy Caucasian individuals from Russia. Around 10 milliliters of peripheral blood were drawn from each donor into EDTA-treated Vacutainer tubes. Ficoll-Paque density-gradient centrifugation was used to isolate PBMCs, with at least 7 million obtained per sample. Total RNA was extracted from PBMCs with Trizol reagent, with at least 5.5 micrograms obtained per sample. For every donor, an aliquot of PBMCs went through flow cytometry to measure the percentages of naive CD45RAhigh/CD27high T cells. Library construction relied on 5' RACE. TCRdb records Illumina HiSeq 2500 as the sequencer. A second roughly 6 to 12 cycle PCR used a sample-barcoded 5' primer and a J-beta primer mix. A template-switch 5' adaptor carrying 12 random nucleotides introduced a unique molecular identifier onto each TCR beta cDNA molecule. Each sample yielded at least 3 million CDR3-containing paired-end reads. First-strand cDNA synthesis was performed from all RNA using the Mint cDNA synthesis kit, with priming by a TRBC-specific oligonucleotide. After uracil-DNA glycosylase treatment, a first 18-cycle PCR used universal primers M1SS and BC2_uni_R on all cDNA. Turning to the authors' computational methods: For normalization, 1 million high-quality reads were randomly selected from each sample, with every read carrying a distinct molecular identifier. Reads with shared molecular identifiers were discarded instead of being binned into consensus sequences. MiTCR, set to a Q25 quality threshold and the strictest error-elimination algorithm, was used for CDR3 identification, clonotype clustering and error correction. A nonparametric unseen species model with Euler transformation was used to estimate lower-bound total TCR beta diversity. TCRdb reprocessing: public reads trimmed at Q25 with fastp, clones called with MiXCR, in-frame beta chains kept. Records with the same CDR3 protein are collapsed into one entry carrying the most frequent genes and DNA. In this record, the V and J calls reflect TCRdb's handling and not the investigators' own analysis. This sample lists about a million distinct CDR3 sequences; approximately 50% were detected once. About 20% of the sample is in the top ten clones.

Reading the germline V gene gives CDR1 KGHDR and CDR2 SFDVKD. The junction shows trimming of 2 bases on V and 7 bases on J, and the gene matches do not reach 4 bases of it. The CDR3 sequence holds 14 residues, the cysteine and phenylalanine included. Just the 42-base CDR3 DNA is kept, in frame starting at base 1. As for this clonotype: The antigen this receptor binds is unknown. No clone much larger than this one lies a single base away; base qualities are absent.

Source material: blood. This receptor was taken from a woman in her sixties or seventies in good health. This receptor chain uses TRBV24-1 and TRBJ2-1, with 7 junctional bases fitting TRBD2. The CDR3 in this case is CATSDSWGGNEQFF. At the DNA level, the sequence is TGTGCCACCAGTGATTCTTGGGGGGGGAATGAGCAGTTCTTC.